Below, 6 T cell receptor beta chains from the same sample are listed, as sequenced in a study of blood T cell repertoires in COVID-19. TCRdb's table, derived via immunoSEQ multiplex PCR, lists solely in-frame clones and lacks some. Of roughly 570,000 clones in the sample, roughly nine tenths are singletons; the top ten hold around 7.8%. Sequencing was carried out using peripheral blood. Receptors were obtained from a woman between 45 and 65 years old with COVID-19, enrolled during active disease.

This chain connects TRBV21-1 to TRBJ2-7; the table calls TRBD1, which could not be checked here. TRBV21-1 is marked as a pseudogene. The CDR3 runs to 16 residues. This chain's CDR3 is CARNTPPGQLRIEQYF. CDR3 bases: TGTGCCAGAAATACCCCCCCGGGACAGCTGAGGATCGAGCAGTACTTC.

This clone was found once. The CDR3 loop reads CASSQGGLGQLNQPQHF. The CDR3 nucleotides are TGCGCCAGCAGCCAAGGAGGTTTGGGACAGCTAAATCAGCCCCAGCATTTT. The V and J genes are TRBV4-1 and TRBJ1-5, with 7 bases fitting TRBD1. Germline trimming cut 1 base from V and 4 bases from J; bases unmatched to any gene: 10. The CDR3 extends over 17 amino acids. CDR1 is MGHRA and CDR2 is YSYEKL in the germline V gene.

This rearrangement joins TRBV5-6 to TRBJ1-2; the D gene is possibly TRBD1 (5 bases). This CDR3 spans 15 amino acids. CDR1 and CDR2 from the germline V gene are SGHDT and YYEEEE. Trimming took 0 bases from V and 8 from J, leaving 17 bases between them. The chain's CDR3 is CASSLDLGGEGGYTF. In nucleotides, the CDR3 is TGTGCCAGCAGCTTGGACCTCGGGGGTGAAGGGGGCTACACCTTC. Drawing the rest from reference TRBV5-6 and TRBJ1-2, the complete variable domain is DAGVTQSPTHLIKTRGQQVTLRCSPKSGHDTVSWYQQALGQGPQFIFQYYEEEERQRGNFPDRFSGHQFPNYSSELNVNALLLGDSALYLCASSLDLGGEGGYTFGSGTRLTVV.

The chain uses TRBV11-2 and TRBJ1-4; D is unclear. The V gene's germline CDR1 is SGHAT and CDR2 FQNNGV. The CDR3 runs 14 residues. The V end was cut by 8 bases, the J end by 5 bases, with 15 bases between. The CDR3 bases are TGTGCCAGCCGCAATGGAGGAAAAAATGAAAAACTGTTTTTT. It encodes CASRNGGKNEKLFF. Using reference TRBV11-2 and TRBJ1-4 for the parts outside the CDR3, the full variable domain is EAGVAQSPRYKIIEKRQSVAFWCNPISGHATLYWYQQILGQGPKLLIQFQNNGVVDDSQLPKDRFSAERLKGVDSTLKIQPAKLEDSAVYLCASRNGGKNEKLFFGSGTQLSVL.

V usage is TRBV5-4 and J usage is TRBJ1-1; D might be TRBD1 (5 bases). V lost 1 base and J lost 3, with 7 bases in between. CDR1 is SGHNT, CDR2 YYREEE, per germline (reference sequence). The CDR3 loop spans 13 amino acids. The CDR3 here is CASSLQGDTEAFF. DNA of the CDR3: TGTGCCAGCAGCTTGCAGGGTGACACTGAAGCTTTCTTT.

The chain employs TRBV9 and TRBJ2-7, with 8 bases fitting TRBD1. The germline CDR1 and CDR2 sequences are SGDLS and YYNGEE. After removal of 2 bases from V and 2 bases from J, the junction contained 6 bases not matched to a gene. This CDR3 has 15 amino acids. The CDR3 spells CASSVGTGSPYEQYF. CDR3 coding DNA: TGTGCCAGCAGCGTCGGGACAGGTTCCCCCTACGAGCAGTACTTC.